One sample yielded the 18 T cell receptor beta chains listed below, sequenced in a study of OX40 agonist ivuxolimab in advanced cancers. TCRdb's copy holds only in-frame clones and misses some; the assay was immunoSEQ multiplex PCR. The sample lists about 73,000 clones; approximately 92% were seen once. Material: CD4+ or CD8+ T cells sorted from blood, obtained in a trial of the OX40 agonist ivuxolimab. The receptor set was obtained from an adult with an advanced solid tumor such as melanoma, head and neck, liver or kidney cancer.

Turning to this clone: The junction differs from germline at one of its ends, possibly a read error. The genes are TRBV28 and TRBJ2-3; D possibly uses TRBD1 or TRBD2 (5 bases each). Looked up from germline, CDR1 is MDHEN and CDR2 is SYDVKM. The CDR3 extends over 14 amino acids. CDR3 residues: CASRPSSSTGTQYF. The CDR3, as DNA: TGTGCCAGCAGGCCCTCCTCTAGCACAGGTACGCAGTATTTT.

J is TRBJ2-2 and V is TRBV19; the D is unclear. V was trimmed by 8 bases and J by 9 bases, leaving 13 bases between them. Germline V gene sequence: CDR1 LNHDA, CDR2 SQIVND (reference sequence). CDR3 length equals 12 residues. The DNA for the CDR3 is TGTGCCAGTTCTAGGAGTCCGAGGGAGCTGTTTTTT. It encodes CASSRSPRELFF.

This rearrangement joins TRBV28 to TRBJ2-1; perhaps TRBD2 as D (5 bases). Germline V gene sequence: CDR1 MDHEN, CDR2 SYDVKM. V lost 3 bases and J 12 bases, leaving 12 bases between the germline ends. The length of the CDR3 is 12 residues. This CDR3 reads CASSLSSRGQFF. In DNA form, the CDR3 reads TGTGCCAGCAGTTTGAGTTCTCGGGGGCAGTTCTTC.

V usage is TRBV6-5 and J usage is TRBJ1-1; D unresolved. This CDR3 comprises 11 residues. Trimming left V 6 bases short and J 4 bases short, with 6 bases between. Germline assignment: CDR1 MNHEY and CDR2 SVGAGI. The DNA for the CDR3 is TGTGCCAGCAGGGAGAGCACTGAAGCTTTCTTT. Translation: CASRESTEAFF.

DNA of the CDR3: TGTGCCAGCAGTGAAGGGGCCACTGAGCAGTTCTTC. Protein sequence: CASSEGATEQFF. The V call is TRBV2, the J call TRBJ2-1; D is undetermined. Germline V lookup: CDR1 SNHLY, CDR2 FYNNEI. The CDR3 is 12 residues long. V was cut by 1 base and J by 9 bases, with 7 bases left in between.

The chain has TRBV25-1 and TRBJ2-5; 7 bases fit TRBD2. The V and J ends lost 1 base and 1 base, in that order; junction bases with no gene match: 6. The CDR3 covers 16 residues. Germline CDR1 reads MGHDK; CDR2 reads SYGVNS. For the CDR3, the DNA is TGTGCCAGCAGTGAATGGGGAGGGGAGGGCCAAGAGACCCAGTACTTC. This encodes CASSEWGGEGQETQYF.

This clone is a singleton in its sample. The CDR3 region has the DNA TGTGCCAGCAGTGAATTGGACTCTCGGGAGACCCAGTACTTC. It specifies CASSELDSRETQYF. This chain uses TRBV6-1 with TRBJ2-5; TRBD2 might be the D (5 bases). The CDR3 runs 14 residues. Germline CDR1 MNHNS, CDR2 SASEGT. V lost 2 bases and J lost 5, with 12 bases in between.

The CDR3 DNA is TGTGCCAGCTCACCACCGGCAGGGCAAGAGACCCAGTACTTC. Its translation: CASSPPAGQETQYF. V is TRBV18 and J is TRBJ2-5; D might be TRBD1 (5 bases). V shed 0 bases and J shed 2 bases, with 7 bases lying between them. This CDR3 is 14 amino acids long. Germline loops: CDR1 KGHSH, CDR2 LQKENI.

This clone is a singleton in its sample. V gene TRBV7-2 combines with J gene TRBJ2-1; 10 positions match TRBD2. The length of the CDR3 is 16 residues. J gave up 5 bases and V 1 base, and 5 bases lay outside the gene matches. CDR1 is SGHTA and CDR2 is FQGNSA in the germline V gene. CDR3 in DNA: TGTGCCAGCAGCTTAGACGGACTAGCGGCTAACAATGAGCAGTTCTTC. Its translation: CASSLDGLAANNEQFF.

This chain uses TRBV4-1 with TRBJ2-2; TRBD2 matches 14 bases. Trimming cost V 4 bases and J 2 bases; bases outside gene matches: 6. The CDR3 runs to 18 residues. Per germline, CDR1 MGHRA and CDR2 YSYEKL. The CDR3 DNA sequence: TGCGCCAGCAGCCGACTAGCGGGAGGGGGGGTTAACACCGGGGAGCTGTTTTTT. Its translation is CASSRLAGGGVNTGELFF.

The rearrangement uses TRBV28 and TRBJ2-5; the D is unclear. The V end was cut by 5 bases, the J end by 11 bases, with 24 bases between. The CDR3 runs to 15 residues. Germline V lookup: CDR1 MDHEN, CDR2 SYDVKM. The CDR3 DNA is TGTGCCAGCAGTCCCTCCCCCCCGGAGCACTTTGAGCAGTACTTC. Translation gives CASSPSPPEHFEQYF.

This clone was seen once. V is TRBV7-6 and J is TRBJ2-7; 7 bases are shared with TRBD1. CDR1 is SGHVS and CDR2 is FNYEAQ in the germline V gene. This CDR3 comprises 13 residues. V lost 6 bases to trimming and J lost 5 bases; unmatched junction nucleotides: 7. The CDR3, as DNA: TGTGCCAGCAGACTACAGGGGATTGACGAGCAGTACTTC. This sequence encodes CASRLQGIDEQYF.

This rearrangement joins TRBV5-1 to TRBJ1-2; D remains ambiguous. Germline-derived CDR1 and CDR2 are SGHRS and YFSETQ. Trimming removed 3 bases from V and 8 bases from J, with 20 bases in between. The CDR3 length is 15 residues. The CDR3 sequence: CASSSEKDVPGGYTF. CDR3 bases: TGCGCCAGCAGCTCCGAAAAGGACGTCCCGGGGGGCTACACCTTC.

The rearrangement links TRBV5-5 to TRBJ2-2; no definite D call. CDR1 SGHKS and CDR2 YYEKEE come from the germline V gene (reference sequence). The germline V and J ends were trimmed by 4 bases and 3 bases, with 16 bases remaining between them. This CDR3 has 16 amino acids. This chain's CDR3 is CASSLTSQTHTGELFF. The CDR3 DNA follows: TGTGCCAGCAGCCTAACGAGCCAAACCCACACCGGGGAGCTGTTTTTT.

This chain joins TRBV27 and TRBJ2-3, with 13 bases that match TRBD2. Germline values: CDR1 MNHEY, CDR2 SMNVEV (reference sequence). The CDR3 runs to 15 residues. J gave up 5 bases and V 6 bases, and 5 bases lay outside the gene matches. CDR3 protein: CASRTGLAGVDTQYF. In nucleotides, the CDR3 is TGTGCCAGCAGGACAGGACTAGCGGGAGTAGATACGCAGTATTTT.

The chain links TRBV5-1 to TRBJ2-3; D not certain. The V gene's germline CDR1 is SGHRS and CDR2 YFSETQ. Trimming cost V 6 bases and J 4 bases, with 9 bases left between them. The CDR3 spans 12 residues. CDR3 region: CASTSTADTQYF. The CDR3, as DNA: TGCGCCAGCACTTCTACAGCAGATACGCAGTATTTT.

This chain joins TRBV19 and TRBJ2-4; maybe TRBD1 (5 bases). This CDR3 has 14 residues. Germline V gene lookup returns CDR1 LNHDA and CDR2 SQIVND (reference sequence). V was clipped by 1 base and J by 1 base, with 5 bases between them. For the CDR3, the DNA is TGTGCCAGTAGTATAGCAGGGGCCAAAAACATTCAGTACTTC. Its translation: CASSIAGAKNIQYF.

The chain combines TRBV15 with TRBJ2-1; D remains unclear. Trimming cost V 5 bases and J 6 bases, with 11 bases left between them. Germline V gene lookup returns CDR1 LNHNV and CDR2 YYDKDF (reference sequence). The CDR3 is 13 residues long. The DNA of the CDR3 is TGTGCCACCAGCTACGACGGATCCAATGAGCAGTTCTTC. This gives the protein CATSYDGSNEQFF.